These T cell receptor beta chains were read from a single sample in a study of T cell responses to AZD1222 COVID-19 vaccine. Produced via immunoSEQ multiplex PCR; TCRdb's table is partial and in-frame only. The sample records approximately 190,000 clones, 85% to 95% being singletons. The material was peripheral blood, obtained on day 0 of AZD1222 vaccination. All receptors derive from an adult in good health. The CDR3 runs from the conserved cysteine through the conserved F or W. Part of the rows lack a size; the others show once, few, many or a class for expanded clones.

>.|TRBV15
CATSRAGESSYNEQFF
>.|TRBV20-1
CSATESTEAFF
>.|TRBV3-1/TRBV3-2
CASSHPTGVHEQFF
>.|TRBV7-9
CASSLADSFSTDTQYF
>once|TRBV9
CASSTTWTDTQYF
>.|TRBV19
CASSQRTGGQPQHF
>.|TRBV28
CASSLRGRPQHF
>.|TRBV16
CASSQFGTTNTEAFF
>.|TRBV19
CASRSGNTIYF
>.|TRBV19
CASSRDRGFSPLHF
>once|TRBV19
CASSIGTGVWAFF
>.|TRBV9
CASSVAGMDQPQHF
>once|TRBV7-9
CASSLVEEAFF
>.|TRBV29-1
CSVEGLAGGKFF
>.|TRBV12-5
CASAQGQGAFDEQFF
>.|TRBV15
CATRREVNTEAFF
>.|TRBV23-1
CASSPREGGGYGYTF
>.|TRBV7-2
CASGSEYEKLFF
>.|TRBV24-1
CATSTTSLSYNEQFF
>.|TRBV15
CATSRAPGGYEQYF
>.|TRBV7-9
CASSLPGTSPVATNEKLFF
>.|TRBV18
CASSVGGELRYTEAFF
>few|TRBV19
CASSPGGTANQPQHF
>.|TRBV4-3
CASSQVVGINYGYTF
>.|TRBV4-1
CASSPVGTSGGEQFF
>.|TRBV12-3/TRBV12-4
CASSQGNEQFF
>.|TRBV2
CASTPDSIAKNIQYF
>.|TRBV6-5
CASSRLQGVDEKLFF
>.|TRBV7-2
CASSLSTVGRGYTF
>.|TRBV10-3
CAISEGPISGNTIYF
>.|TRBV24-1
CATGRDSYNEQFF
>once|TRBV5-6
CASSFGQNYEQYF
>.|TRBV15
CATSRGGIAGANVLTF
>.|TRBV4-1
CASSQDQTGKGYTF
>.|TRBV7-8
CASSRSTEEKLFF
>.|TRBV7-8
CASSPVGESRNQPQHF
>.|TRBV5-1
CASRGGGTANTGELFF
>.|TRBV7-2
CASSLGPGSIGGYGYTF
>.|TRBV2
CASSRNLVTGEGSPLHF
>once|TRBV5-1
CASSLARDNEQFF
>.|TRBV7-2
CASSTNRGGNTEAFF
>.|TRBV10-3
CAISWDRNQPQHF
>.|TRBV30
CAWSVIRASGELFF
>.|TRBV18
CASSPSRDTEAFF
>.|TRBV7-8
CASSLEQGSSNQPQHF
>once|TRBV30
CAWRRTGGTYEQYF
>.|TRBV18
CASSPRREGLTEAFF
>.|TRBV27
CATHHDRPARDSPLHF
>once|TRBV7-9
CASSLRQVEGYTF
>.|TRBV19
CAGGTKAQPQHF
>.|TRBV5-6
CASSPGGTEAFF
>.|TRBV25-1
CASSEGQGIHEQYF
>.|TRBV10-3
CAISTDRDYGYTF
>.|TRBV12-3/TRBV12-4
CASSWGSNQPQHF